The 16 T cell receptor beta chains given below trace back to one sample, sequenced in a study of cytomegalovirus exposure and HLA in healthy donors. Researchers ran the PCR with 60 Vbeta and 13 Jbeta primers. Sequencing used immunoSEQ multiplex PCR; TCRdb keeps in-frame clones, though not all of them. This table has roughly 190,000 clones, 81% appearing once. Sequenced input: PBMCs. Source of these receptors: a man aged 40-50 years in good health and CMV-seropositive.

The chain links TRBV4-3 to TRBJ2-7; 8 nucleotides agree with TRBD2. The V gene's germline CDR1 is LGHNA and CDR2 YSLEER. The CDR3 has 15 residues. The ends lost 0 bases at V and 3 bases at J; junction bases unmatched: 4. Here the CDR3 reads CASSQDVAGGYEQYF. DNA of the CDR3: TGCGCCAGCAGCCAAGATGTGGCGGGAGGCTACGAGCAGTACTTC.

Here the CDR3 reads CARSGRLAGSYNEQFF. The DNA of the CDR3 is TGTGCCAGAAGCGGAAGACTAGCGGGCTCCTACAATGAGCAGTTCTTC. V and J are TRBV5-3 and TRBJ2-1, with 10 nucleotides matching TRBD2. TRBV5-3 is an ORF, and what it does is uncertain. The CDR3 length is 16 residues. The ends lost 4 bases at V and 0 bases at J; junction bases unmatched: 4.

To note about this clone: The same CDR3 is also encoded by other DNA sequences in this sample. J is TRBJ2-5 and V is TRBV10-2; TRBD1 is a possible D gene (6 bases). The CDR3 consists of 15 residues. Germline CDR1 is WSHSY and CDR2 is SAAADI. V lost 5 bases and J lost 7, with 20 bases in between. CDR3 loop: CASSPSAQGEVTQYF. DNA of the CDR3: TGCGCCAGCAGTCCCTCCGCACAGGGTGAGGTGACCCAGTACTTC.

The rearrangement uses TRBV25-1 and TRBJ2-1, with TRBD2 identical over 11 bases. This CDR3 comprises 15 residues. Trimming cost V 10 bases and J 2 bases; bases outside gene matches: 7. Germline CDR1 is MGHDK and CDR2 is SYGVNS. CDR3 nucleotide sequence: TGTGCCACCCAGACTAGCGGGATAACCTACAATGAGCAGTTCTTC. Amino acids: CATQTSGITYNEQFF.

The genes are TRBV2 and TRBJ1-5, with D possibly TRBD1 on 5 matching bases. Trimming cost V 7 bases and J 0 bases, with 16 bases left between them. This CDR3 is built from 16 residues. CDR1 and CDR2 from the germline V gene are SNHLY and FYNNEI. This CDR3 is CASKTGRQYSNQPQHF. The CDR3 nucleotides read TGTGCCAGCAAAACAGGACGACAGTATAGCAATCAGCCCCAGCATTTT.

This chain links TRBV7-6 with TRBJ2-7; the D is unclear. Germline V gives CDR1 SGHVS, CDR2 FNYEAQ. With 5 bases removed from V and 6 bases from J, the gap between germline ends came to 14 bases. The CDR3 has 13 residues. The CDR3 here is CASSPSPGGEQYF. The CDR3 region has the DNA TGTGCCAGCAGCCCTAGTCCGGGTGGCGAGCAGTACTTC.

J is TRBJ1-5 and V is TRBV15; the D gene is possibly TRBD1 (6 bases). The germline V gene has CDR1 LNHNV and CDR2 YYDKDF (reference sequence). V lost 4 bases and J lost 5, with 15 bases in between. The CDR3 length is 15 residues. The CDR3 nucleotides are TGTGCCACCAGCACCCTTGCAGAGGGGGATCAGCCCCAGCATTTT. This codes for CATSTLAEGDQPQHF.

The genes are TRBV5-4 and TRBJ2-2, with TRBD1 identical over 11 bases. V was pared by 3 bases and J by 6 bases, with 10 bases of the junction left unmatched. From germline, CDR1 is SGHNT and CDR2 YYREEE (reference sequence). The CDR3 is made up of 17 amino acids. Written as DNA, the CDR3 is TGTGCCAGCAGCTCTTCGGCCGGGACAGGGGGATCCGGGGAGCTGTTTTTT. This sequence encodes CASSSSAGTGGSGELFF.

The gene calls are TRBV5-4 and TRBJ1-2, with TRBD1 matching over 7 bases. The germline gives CDR1 SGHNT, CDR2 YYREEE (reference sequence). This CDR3 is 14 amino acids long. V was pared by 3 bases and J by 2 bases, with 4 bases of the junction left unmatched. CDR3 residues: CASSWDSFNYGYTF. CDR3 bases: TGTGCCAGCAGCTGGGACAGTTTCAACTATGGCTACACCTTC. The full variable domain, rest sourced from reference TRBV5-4 and TRBJ1-2, is ETGVTQSPTHLIKTRGQQVTLRCSSQSGHNTVSWYQQALGQGPQFIFQYYREEENGRGNFPPRFSGLQFPNYSSELNVNALELDDSALYLCASSWDSFNYGYTFGSGTRLTVV.

This clone showed up just a few times. One junction end does not reproduce the germline sequence, and a read error may be involved. V gene TRBV7-9 combines with J gene TRBJ1-1, with 9 bases fitting TRBD1. There are 15 residues in the CDR3. CDR1 is SEHNR, CDR2 FQNEAQ, per germline (reference sequence). The CDR3 nucleotides read TGTTCCAGCAGCCCCCGGACAGGGGAGAACACTGAAGCTTTCTTT. It codes for CSSSPRTGENTEAFF.

This chain connects TRBV6-1 to TRBJ2-7, with 7 bases aligning to TRBD1. Trimming removed 4 bases from V and 6 bases from J; junction bases left unmatched: 12. This CDR3 region has 15 residues. CDR1 MNHNS and CDR2 SASEGT come from the germline V gene. This CDR3 reads CASSGSRGTSSEQYF. In nucleotides, the CDR3 is TGTGCCAGCAGTGGCTCCAGGGGGACCTCGAGCGAGCAGTACTTC.

The chain employs TRBV7-9 and TRBJ2-7; 8 bases fit TRBD1. The germline V gene has CDR1 SEHNR and CDR2 FQNEAQ (reference sequence). J was trimmed by 5 bases and V by 7 bases; bases with no gene match: 7. The CDR3 is 13 residues long. CDR3 nucleotides: TGTGCCAGCAACCGACAGGGGTCCAACGAGCAGTACTTC. This codes for CASNRQGSNEQYF.

This clone appeared a single time. The chain employs TRBV7-2 and TRBJ1-1, with D maybe TRBD1 (5 bases). The CDR3 runs 14 residues. CDR1 SGHTA and CDR2 FQGNSA come from the germline V gene. Trimming shortened V by 4 bases and J by 4 bases, and 13 bases separated the two germline ends. CDR3 amino acids: CASSSLMTVTEAFF. DNA of the CDR3: TGTGCCAGCAGCTCTCTAATGACAGTCACTGAAGCTTTCTTT.

The rearrangement links TRBV6-1 to TRBJ1-1; no clear D gene. The V gene lost 0 bases and the J gene lost 0 bases, with 5 bases spanning the gap. This CDR3 contains 14 residues. CDR1 is MNHNS, CDR2 SASEGT, per germline. CDR3 amino acids: CASSEAAVNTEAFF. In DNA form, the CDR3 reads TGTGCCAGCAGTGAAGCGGCGGTGAACACTGAAGCTTTCTTT.

The chain is built from TRBV10-3 and TRBJ2-3, with 8 bases matching TRBD2. Germline CDR1 is ENHRY and CDR2 is SYGVKD. The CDR3 runs 13 residues. With V trimmed by 4 bases and J by 4 bases, 1 base remained unmatched. CDR3 protein: CAISAGGADTQYF. The CDR3 bases are TGTGCCATCAGTGCGGGGGGGGCAGATACGCAGTATTTT.

This chain connects TRBV7-3 to TRBJ2-4, with TRBD2 matching 10 bases. CDR1 SGHTA and CDR2 FQGTGA come from the germline V gene. V lost 5 bases, J lost 1 base, and 5 bases stayed unmatched. This CDR3 has 16 residues. The CDR3 nucleotides are TGTGCCAGCAGCGGAAGCGGGAGGGGGGCCAAAAACATTCAGTACTTC. Residues: CASSGSGRGAKNIQYF.